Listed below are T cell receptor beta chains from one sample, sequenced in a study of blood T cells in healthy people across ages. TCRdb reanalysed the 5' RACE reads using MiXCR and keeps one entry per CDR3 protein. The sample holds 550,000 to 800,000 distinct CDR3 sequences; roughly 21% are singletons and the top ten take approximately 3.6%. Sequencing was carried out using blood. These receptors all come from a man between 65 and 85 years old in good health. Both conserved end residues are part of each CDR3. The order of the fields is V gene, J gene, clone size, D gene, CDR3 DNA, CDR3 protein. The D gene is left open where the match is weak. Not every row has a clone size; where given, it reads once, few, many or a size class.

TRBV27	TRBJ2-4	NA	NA	TGTGCCAGCAGTACCCTATTAGCCAAAAACATTCAGTACTTC	CASSTLLAKNIQYF
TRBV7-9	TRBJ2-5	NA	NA	TGTGCCAGCAGCTTGGACGTGCAAGAGACCCAGTACTTC	CASSLDVQETQYF
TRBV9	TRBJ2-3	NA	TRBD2	TGTGCCAGCAGCCCCAGGGTTAGCGGGAGAGATACGCAGTATTTT	CASSPRVSGRDTQYF
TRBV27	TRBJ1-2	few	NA	TGTGCCAGCAGTTTAAGGGGAGTGGACTATGGCTACACCTTC	CASSLRGVDYGYTF
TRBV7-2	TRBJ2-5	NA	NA	TGTGCCAGCAGCTTAGAAGGGTACACCCAGACCCAATACTTC	CASSLEGYTQTQYF
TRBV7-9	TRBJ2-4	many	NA	TGTGCCAGCAGCTTGACCGGGGACAAAAACATTCAGTACTTC	CASSLTGDKNIQYF
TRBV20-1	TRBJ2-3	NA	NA	TGCAGTCAGTATGGTGGCGATACGCAGTGTTTT	CSQYGGDTQCF
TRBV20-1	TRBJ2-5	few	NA	TGCAGTGCTAGCGCCGGGACAAATTTACGTCCCGCCCAGTACTTC	CSASAGTNLRPAQYF
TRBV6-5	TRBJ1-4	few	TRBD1	TGTGCCAGCAGTCCGGGACAGGCAATTAATGAAAAACTGTTTTTT	CASSPGQAINEKLFF
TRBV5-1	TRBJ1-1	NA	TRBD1	TGCGCCAGCAGCTTGGCCGGAAAAGGGGGCGGTAGCACTGAAGCTTTCTTT	CASSLAGKGGGSTEAFF
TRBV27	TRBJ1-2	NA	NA	TGTGCCAGCAGTTTCGGGGCTTTGGACGGAGCACACCTCAACTATGGCTACACCTTC	CASSFGALDGAHLNYGYTF
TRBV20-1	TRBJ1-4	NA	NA	TGCAGTGCAATCCGTGGGGGCCCTAATGAAAAACTGTTTTTT	CSAIRGGPNEKLFF
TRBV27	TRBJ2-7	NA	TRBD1	TGTGCCAGCAGTTTCCCGGGACAGACCTACGAGCAGTACTTC	CASSFPGQTYEQYF
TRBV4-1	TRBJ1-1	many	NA	TGCGCCAGCAGCCAAGTCCAGGGAACTGAAGCTTTCTTT	CASSQVQGTEAFF
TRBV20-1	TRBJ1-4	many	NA	TGCAGTGGATCCAGTCCGGGATTAAATGAAAAACTGTTTTTT	CSGSSPGLNEKLFF
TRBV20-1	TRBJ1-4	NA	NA	TGCAGTGCTAGAGATGCTCGGAAGAATGAAAAACTGTTTTTT	CSARDARKNEKLFF
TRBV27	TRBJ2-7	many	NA	TGTGCCAGCAGTTTGTTCGGGAGTTCCTACGAGCAGTACTTC	CASSLFGSSYEQYF
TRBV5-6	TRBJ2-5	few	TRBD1	TGTGCCAGCGGGACAGCCCAAGAGACCCAGTACTTC	CASGTAQETQYF
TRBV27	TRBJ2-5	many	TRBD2	TGTGCCAGCAGCTTTGGGACTAGCGGGAAAGAGACCCAGTACTTC	CASSFGTSGKETQYF
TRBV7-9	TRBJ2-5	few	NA	TGTGCCAGCAGTCGTAACATACAAGAGACCCAGTACTTC	CASSRNIQETQYF
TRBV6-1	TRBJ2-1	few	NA	TGTGCCAGCAGTGAAGCGTCCGACTCCTCGTTATACAATGAGCAGTTCTTC	CASSEASDSSLYNEQFF
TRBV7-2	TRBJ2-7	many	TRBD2	TGTGCCAGCAGCTTAAGTTTAATTGGCGGGAGCCTGGACGAGCAGTACTTC	CASSLSLIGGSLDEQYF
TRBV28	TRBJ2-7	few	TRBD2	TGTGCCAGCAGTTTAGGGGGGACTAGCGGGAGAAGTTACGAGCAGTACTTC	CASSLGGTSGRSYEQYF
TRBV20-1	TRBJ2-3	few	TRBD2	TGCAGTGCTAGTTTCGCGGGGGGCACAGATACGCAGTATTTT	CSASFAGGTDTQYF
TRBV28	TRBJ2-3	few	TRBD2	TGTGCCAGCAGTGTCCCAGGGGGTGTGGGGACTAGCGCCACGAATTTT	CASSVPGGVGTSATNF
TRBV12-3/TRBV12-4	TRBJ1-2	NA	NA	TGTGCCAGCAGTATCCTACAGGGCCATGGCTACACCTTC	CASSILQGHGYTF
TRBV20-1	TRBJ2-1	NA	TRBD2	TGCAGTGCTCTAAGAGCGGGGGCTCCCTACAATGAGCAGTTCTTC	CSALRAGAPYNEQFF
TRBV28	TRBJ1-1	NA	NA	TGTGCCAGCGGGATTTGGGGGCGCGGTGAAGCTTTCTTT	CASGIWGRGEAFF